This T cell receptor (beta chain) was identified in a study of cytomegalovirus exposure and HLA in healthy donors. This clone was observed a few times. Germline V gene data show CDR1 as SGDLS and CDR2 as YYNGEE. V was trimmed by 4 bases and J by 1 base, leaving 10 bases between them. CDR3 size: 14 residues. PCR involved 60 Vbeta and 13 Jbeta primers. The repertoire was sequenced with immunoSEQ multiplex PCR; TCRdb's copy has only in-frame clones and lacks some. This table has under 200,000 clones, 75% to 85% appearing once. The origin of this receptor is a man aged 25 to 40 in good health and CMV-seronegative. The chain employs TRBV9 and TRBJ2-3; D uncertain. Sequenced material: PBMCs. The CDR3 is CASSPGGGTDTQYF. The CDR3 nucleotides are TGTGCCAGCAGCCCCGGTGGTGGCACAGATACGCAGTATTTT.